The present T cell receptor (beta chain) was sequenced within a study of shared clonotypes between healthy human individuals. The sample holds one count of this clone. Antigen unknown. Per the germline V gene, CDR1 is SGHTA and CDR2 is FQGNSA. V lost 1 base to trimming and J lost 0 bases; unmatched junction nucleotides: 6. The CDR3 sequence is 16 residues long. Study-level findings and limits: Shared clonotypes: approximately 5.3% naive CD4, approximately 3.4% naive CD8, around 2.2% memory CD4, more than 0.3% memory CD8.

Here immunoSEQ multiplex PCR was the method, and the copy in TCRdb shows in-frame clones only, minus some. This repertoire shows some 2,100,000 clones, approximately 95% found once; its top ten account for more than 0.1%. Adults of Caucasian background living in Nashville, Tennessee made up all donors. The receptor was isolated from a man in his late teens or twenties in good health. The J gene is TRBJ2-7, the V gene TRBV7-2; 7 bases fit TRBD2. The sample was naive CD4+ T cells sorted from blood. Subset indicated: CD45RA+ positively selected. The CDR3 DNA follows: TGTGCCAGCAGCTTAGATACGGGGGGATTCTCCTACGAGCAGTACTTC. Translating gives CASSLDTGGFSYEQYF.